A single sample gave rise to the 25 T cell receptor beta chains below, sequenced in a study of T cell repertoires in cytomegalovirus infection. TCRdb redid the calling of the reads with MiXCR, one entry per CDR3 protein. Among about 740,000 distinct CDR3 sequences listed, about a third were seen once. The sample was PBMCs. These receptors were collected from a human donor in good health (CMV status not recorded). Some clones in this sample may be carry-over from other donors' samples.

The gene calls are TRBV28 and TRBJ1-5; tentatively, D is TRBD1 (6 bases). In germline, CDR1 is MDHEN, CDR2 SYDVKM. This CDR3 region has 13 residues. The germline V and J ends were trimmed by 11 bases and 5 bases, with 16 bases remaining between them. The CDR3 bases are TGTGCCTCCAATTGGGGACATCATCAGCCCCAGCATTTT. Its translation: CASNWGHHQPQHF.

The chain has TRBV7-6 and TRBJ1-1; D is ambiguous. V was shortened by 7 bases and J by 8 bases, with 14 bases between the two germline ends. This CDR3 region has 12 residues. CDR1 is SGHVS and CDR2 is FNYEAQ in the germline V gene. CDR3 nucleotides: TGTGCCAGCAACGTGGCGGGCTCCGAAGCTTTCTTT. It encodes CASNVAGSEAFF.

This clonotype was picked up one time. V and J are TRBV4-1 and TRBJ2-1; D not resolved. CDR3 size: 13 residues. The V gene's germline CDR1 is MGHRA and CDR2 YSYEKL. The germline V and J ends were trimmed by 5 bases and 5 bases, with 10 bases remaining between them. CDR3 region: CASSAHTNNEQFF. The CDR3, as DNA: TGCGCCAGCAGCGCCCACACGAACAATGAGCAGTTCTTC.

The table lists this clonotype with many counts. The V and J genes are TRBV12-3 or TRBV12-4 and TRBJ2-2, with D tentatively TRBD2 (6 bases). The CDR3 covers 15 residues. Trimming removed 5 bases at V and 0 bases at J, with 10 bases between. CDR3 sequence reads: CASSPGVSNTGELFF. CDR3 sequence (DNA): TGTGCCAGCAGTCCGGGGGTTTCGAACACCGGGGAGCTGTTTTTT.

This clonotype has just a few counts. Here the CDR3 reads CASSLGRGAYNEQFF. The CDR3 bases are TGTGCCAGCAGCTTAGGGCGTGGAGCCTACAATGAGCAGTTCTTC. The genes are TRBV11-3 and TRBJ2-1; D gene uncertain. CDR3 length: 15 residues. Germline CDR1 reads SGHNT; CDR2 reads YENEEA. Trimming pared 1 base from V and 2 bases from J, leaving 9 bases between.

This clonotype was observed a handful of times. The gene calls are TRBV6-4 and TRBJ2-1; D not certain. Germline V gene sequence: CDR1 MRHNA, CDR2 SNTAGT. CDR3 size: 17 residues. Trimming shortened V by 0 bases and J by 4 bases, and 16 bases separated the two germline ends. As DNA, the CDR3 is TGTGCCAGCAGTGACTCGAAATTGCTCATGGGGTACAATGAGCAGTTCTTC. It is translated as CASSDSKLLMGYNEQFF.

The rearrangement links TRBV30 to TRBJ2-3; TRBD1 might be the D (5 bases). V was trimmed by 1 base and J by 6 bases, leaving 5 bases between them. CDR3 length equals 11 residues. The germline CDR1 and CDR2 sequences are GTSNPN and SVGIG (reference sequence). The CDR3 bases are TGTGCCTGGAGTGAGGGGGATACGCAGTATTTT. Translation: CAWSEGDTQYF.

In its sample, this clonotype was seen a few times. V is TRBV7-6 and J is TRBJ1-4; D unclear. V lost 5 bases and J 3 bases, leaving 13 bases between the germline ends. Germline CDR1 and CDR2: SGHVS and FNYEAQ. The CDR3 is made up of 15 amino acids. Here the CDR3 DNA reads TGTGCCAGCAGCCACTCGTCCCAGCCTAATGAAAAACTGTTTTTT. It encodes CASSHSSQPNEKLFF. Full variable domain (rest looked up from reference TRBV7-6 and TRBJ1-4): GAGVSQSPRYKVTKRGQDVALRCDPISGHVSLYWYRQALGQGPEFLTYFNYEAQQDKSGLPNDRFSAERPEGSISTLTIQRTEQRDSAMYRCASSHSSQPNEKLFFGSGTQLSVL.

The sample holds a few counts of this clonotype. This chain joins TRBV5-1 and TRBJ2-1, with D tentatively TRBD2 (5 bases). V dropped 7 bases and J dropped 7 bases, with 9 bases sitting between them. From germline, CDR1 is SGHRS and CDR2 YFSETQ. The CDR3 contains 11 residues. This chain's CDR3 is CASQLGNEQFF. The CDR3 nucleotides read TGCGCCAGCCAACTAGGGAATGAGCAGTTCTTC.

This clonotype was recorded once. J is TRBJ1-6 and V is TRBV19; no definite D call. This CDR3 is 17 amino acids long. Between the trimmed V and J ends, which lost 3 bases and 4 bases, there was a span of 16 bases. Germline loops: CDR1 LNHDA, CDR2 SQIVND (reference sequence). The CDR3 protein is CASSIVNRGGYNSPLHF. The DNA of the CDR3 is TGTGCCAGTAGTATTGTCAACCGGGGTGGTTATAATTCACCCCTCCACTTT.

Details on this clonotype: A read error may account for a junction end that differs from germline. The CDR3 reads CASMGQLGGYNF. The CDR3 DNA reads as TGTGCCAGCATGGGACAGTTGGGTGGCTACAACTTC. This chain joins TRBV2 and TRBJ1-2; 7 bases fit TRBD1. The CDR3 consists of 12 residues. Germline CDR1 SNHLY, CDR2 FYNNEI.

Only a few counts were recorded for this clonotype. The chain has TRBV28 and TRBJ1-1, with D possibly being TRBD1 (5 bases). The germline CDR1 and CDR2 sequences are MDHEN and SYDVKM. Trimming left V 5 bases short and J 5 bases short, with 15 bases between. There are 14 residues in the CDR3. CDR3 region: CASSPGSSPTEAFF. CDR3 DNA: TGTGCCAGCAGTCCAGGGTCTTCTCCGACTGAAGCTTTCTTT. Drawing the rest from reference TRBV28 and TRBJ1-1, the complete variable domain is DVKVTQSSRYLVKRTGEKVFLECVQDMDHENMFWYRQDPGLGLRLIYFSYDVKMKEKGDIPEGYSVSREKKERFSLILESASTNQTSMYLCASSPGSSPTEAFFGQGTRLTVV.

The gene calls are TRBV6-1 and TRBJ2-1, with 7 bases lining up with TRBD2. The CDR3 runs 17 residues. V dropped 2 bases and J dropped 3; count of bases not matched to a gene: 10. Germline V CDR1 and CDR2: MNHNS, SASEGT. CDR3 in amino acids: CASSENPWGGDYNEQFF. CDR3 bases: TGTGCCAGCAGTGAAAATCCCTGGGGGGGAGACTACAATGAGCAGTTCTTC.

The chain uses TRBV29-1 and TRBJ1-1; the D is unclear. This CDR3 region has 11 residues. Germline CDR1 and CDR2: SQVTM and ANQGSEA. The V and J ends lost 4 bases and 4 bases respectively, with 7 bases between them. The CDR3 loop reads CSVVWCTEAFF. The CDR3 DNA reads as TGCAGCGTTGTATGGTGCACTGAAGCTTTCTTT.

Details on this clonotype: Because it lacks the conserved phenylalanine or tryptophan at the end, this CDR3 is likely a read error. The DNA is left out, because the CDR3 cannot be placed on it with certainty; the CDR3 is given as TCRdb lists it. The gene calls are TRBV19 and TRBJ1-6. CDR1 and CDR2 (germline): LNHDA, SQIVND (reference sequence). 16 amino acids form the CDR3, both terminal residues included. The CDR3 protein is CASSISDKRGNSPLQL.

This clonotype was counted only a few times. J is TRBJ2-2 and V is TRBV7-2; D is perhaps TRBD1 (6 bases). Per the germline V gene, CDR1 is SGHTA and CDR2 is FQGNSA. The CDR3 runs 17 residues. V was pared by 5 bases and J by 4 bases, with 20 bases between. CDR3 amino acids: CASSRRPQGSSTGELFF. DNA of the CDR3: TGTGCCAGCAGCCGGAGGCCCCAGGGGTCTAGCACCGGGGAGCTGTTTTTT. Filled out from reference TRBV7-2 and TRBJ2-2, the complete variable domain reads GAGVSQSPSNKVTEKGKDVELRCDPISGHTALYWYRQSLGQGLEFLIYFQGNSAPDKSGLPSDRFSAERTGGSVSTLTIQRTQQEDSAVYLCASSRRPQGSSTGELFFGEGSRLTVL.

This clonotype was observed many times. V usage is TRBV28 and J usage is TRBJ2-3; 8 bases fit TRBD2. J gave up 9 bases and V 8 bases, and 16 bases lay outside the gene matches. The V gene's germline CDR1 is MDHEN and CDR2 SYDVKM. The CDR3 loop spans 15 amino acids. The CDR3 region is CASSAMGAGGGTQYF. CDR3 coding DNA: TGTGCCAGCTCGGCTATGGGGGCGGGGGGCGGAACGCAGTATTTT. Together with reference TRBV28 and TRBJ2-3, the CDR3 gives the full variable domain: DVKVTQSSRYLVKRTGEKVFLECVQDMDHENMFWYRQDPGLGLRLIYFSYDVKMKEKGDIPEGYSVSREKKERFSLILESASTNQTSMYLCASSAMGAGGGTQYFGPGTRLTVL.

The chain is built from TRBV5-6 and TRBJ1-1, with D possibly TRBD1 on 5 matching bases. From germline, CDR1 is SGHDT and CDR2 YYEEEE. CDR3 size: 13 residues. Trimming pared 5 bases from V and 0 bases from J, leaving 8 bases between. The chain's CDR3 is CASRWGVNTEAFF. DNA of the CDR3: TGTGCCAGCAGGTGGGGGGTGAACACTGAAGCTTTCTTT.

In its sample, this clonotype was seen a few times. The genes are TRBV7-6 and TRBJ1-5; 7 bases align to TRBD1. Germline V gene lookup returns CDR1 SGHVS and CDR2 FNYEAQ. This CDR3 contains 15 residues. J lost 4 bases, V lost 2 bases, and 5 bases had no gene match. This CDR3 reads CASSLYTGENQPQHF. The DNA of the CDR3 is TGTGCCAGCAGCTTATACACAGGGGAGAATCAGCCCCAGCATTTT. The variable domain in full, completed from reference TRBV7-6 and TRBJ1-5, reads GAGVSQSPRYKVTKRGQDVALRCDPISGHVSLYWYRQALGQGPEFLTYFNYEAQQDKSGLPNDRFSAERPEGSISTLTIQRTEQRDSAMYRCASSLYTGENQPQHFGDGTRLSIL.

This clonotype was counted only a few times. The rearrangement uses TRBV7-6 and TRBJ2-5; 14 bases fit TRBD2. V trimming: 5 bases; J trimming: 4 bases; junction bases outside the gene matches: 6. The CDR3 sequence is 16 residues long. Germline values: CDR1 SGHVS, CDR2 FNYEAQ. The chain's CDR3 is CASSPGTSGSRETQYF. The CDR3 nucleotides are TGTGCCAGCAGCCCCGGGACTAGCGGGAGTAGAGAGACCCAGTACTTC.

J is TRBJ1-5 and V is TRBV19; 7 bases line up with TRBD1. Germline values: CDR1 LNHDA, CDR2 SQIVND (reference sequence). V trimming: 5 bases; J trimming: 1 base; junction bases outside the gene matches: 5. The CDR3 spans 15 residues. The CDR3 loop is CASSYTGASNQPQHF. CDR3 bases: TGTGCCAGTAGTTATACAGGGGCGAGCAATCAGCCCCAGCATTTT.

Turning to this clonotype: One base away lies a much larger clone, so this may be a sequencing read error. This chain joins TRBV6-5 and TRBJ2-3; D not certain. From germline, CDR1 is MNHEY and CDR2 SVGAGI. This CDR3 is 11 amino acids long. The V and J ends lost 6 bases and 2 bases respectively, with 3 bases between them. The CDR3 is CASRYTDTQYF. The DNA of the CDR3 is TGTGCCAGCAGGTACACAGATACGCAGTATTTT.

This clonotype came up a few times. The V gene is TRBV12-3 or TRBV12-4, the J gene TRBJ1-6; D gene unclear. The V end lost 2 bases, the J end lost 8 bases, and 4 bases lay between the germline ends. The CDR3 is made up of 12 amino acids. The CDR3 nucleotides are TGTGCCAGCAGTTTATATGATTCACCCCTCCACTTT. It is translated as CASSLYDSPLHF.

The chain links TRBV7-6 to TRBJ2-1; D remains ambiguous. With 1 base removed from V and 12 bases from J, the gap between germline ends came to 19 bases. This CDR3 contains 15 residues. The V gene's germline CDR1 is SGHVS and CDR2 FNYEAQ. The chain's CDR3 is CASSLVGHPSFGQFF. CDR3 bases: TGTGCCAGCAGCTTAGTCGGGCACCCGAGTTTTGGGCAGTTCTTC.

The chain is built from TRBV28 and TRBJ1-1; 11 bases match TRBD1. The CDR3 sequence is 16 residues long. CDR1 and CDR2 (germline): MDHEN, SYDVKM. After removal of 5 bases from V and 2 bases from J, the junction contained 7 bases not matched to a gene. The DNA of the CDR3 is TGTGCCAGCAGTACATTAGGGACAGGGGGAAACACTGAAGCTTTCTTT. As protein: CASSTLGTGGNTEAFF.